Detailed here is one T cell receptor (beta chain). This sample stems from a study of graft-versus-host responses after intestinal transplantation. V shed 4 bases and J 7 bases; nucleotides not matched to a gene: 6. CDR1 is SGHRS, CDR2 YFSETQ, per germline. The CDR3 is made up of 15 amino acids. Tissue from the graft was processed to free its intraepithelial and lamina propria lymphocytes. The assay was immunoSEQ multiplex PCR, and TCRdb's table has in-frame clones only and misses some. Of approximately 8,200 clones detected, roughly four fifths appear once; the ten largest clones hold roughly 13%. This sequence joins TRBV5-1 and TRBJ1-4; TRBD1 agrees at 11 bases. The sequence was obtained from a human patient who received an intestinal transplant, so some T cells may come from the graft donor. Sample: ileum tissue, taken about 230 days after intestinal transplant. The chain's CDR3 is CASSVGQGAFEKLFF. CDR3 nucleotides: TGCGCCAGCAGCGTCGGACAGGGGGCGTTTGAAAAACTGTTTTTT.